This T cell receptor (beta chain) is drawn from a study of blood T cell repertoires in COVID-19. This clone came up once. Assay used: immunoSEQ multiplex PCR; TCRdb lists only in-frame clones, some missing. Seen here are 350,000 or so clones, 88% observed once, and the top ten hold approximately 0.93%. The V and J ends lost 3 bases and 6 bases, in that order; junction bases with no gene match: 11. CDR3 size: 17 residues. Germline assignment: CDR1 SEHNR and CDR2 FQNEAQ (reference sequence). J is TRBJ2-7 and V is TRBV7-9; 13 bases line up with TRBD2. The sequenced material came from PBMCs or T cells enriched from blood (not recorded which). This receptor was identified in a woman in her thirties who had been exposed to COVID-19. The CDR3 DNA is TGTGCCAGCAGCTTTTCTGGGACTAGCGGGACGGGCAGCGAGCAGTACTTC. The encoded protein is CASSFSGTSGTGSEQYF.